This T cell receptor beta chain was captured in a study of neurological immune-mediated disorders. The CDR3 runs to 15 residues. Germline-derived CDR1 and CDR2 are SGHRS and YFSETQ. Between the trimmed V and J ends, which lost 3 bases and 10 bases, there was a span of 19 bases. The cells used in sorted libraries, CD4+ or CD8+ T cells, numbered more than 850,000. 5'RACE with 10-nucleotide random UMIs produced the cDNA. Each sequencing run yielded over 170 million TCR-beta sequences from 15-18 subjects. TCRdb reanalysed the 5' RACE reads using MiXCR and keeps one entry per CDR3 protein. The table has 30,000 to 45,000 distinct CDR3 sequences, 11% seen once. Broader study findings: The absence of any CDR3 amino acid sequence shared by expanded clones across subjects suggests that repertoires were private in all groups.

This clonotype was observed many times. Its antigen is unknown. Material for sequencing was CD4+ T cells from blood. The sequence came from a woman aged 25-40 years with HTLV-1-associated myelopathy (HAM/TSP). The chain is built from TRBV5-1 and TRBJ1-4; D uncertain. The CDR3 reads CASSSTTVSQGKLFF. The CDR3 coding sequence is TGCGCCAGCAGCTCGACCACAGTGTCTCAAGGAAAACTGTTTTTT. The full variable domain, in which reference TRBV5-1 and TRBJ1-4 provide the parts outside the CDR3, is KAGVTQTPRYLIKTRGQQVTLSCSPISGHRSVSWYQQTPGQGLQFLFEYFSETQRNKGNFPGRFSGRQFSNSRSEMNVSTLELGDSALYLCASSSTTVSQGKLFFGSGTQLSVL.